One sample yielded the 15 T cell receptor beta chains listed below, sequenced in a study of T cell responses to AZD1222 COVID-19 vaccine. The table came from immunoSEQ multiplex PCR; TCRdb's copy has only in-frame clones and leaves some out. The data contain about 150,000 clones, around 85% of them singletons. This specimen consisted of peripheral blood, obtained after recovery from COVID-19. All receptors derive from an adult who had recovered from COVID-19.

CDR3 bases: TGTGCCAGCGAATGGTCAGGGAACACTGAAGCTTTCTTT. Encoded protein: CASEWSGNTEAFF. J is TRBJ1-1 and V is TRBV7-9; D unclear. V dropped 8 bases and J dropped 1 base, with 11 bases sitting between them. Germline lookup yields CDR1 SEHNR and CDR2 FQNEAQ (reference sequence). The CDR3 contains 13 residues. Supplemented by reference TRBV7-9 and TRBJ1-1, the full variable domain reads DTGVSQNPRHKITKRGQNVTFRCDPISEHNRLYWYRQTLGQGPEFLTYFQNEAQLEKSRLLSDRFSAERPKGSFSTLEIQRTEQGDSAMYLCASEWSGNTEAFFGQGTRLTVV.

This chain links TRBV4-1 with TRBJ2-7; 7 nucleotides align to TRBD2. The J segment lost 6 bases and the V segment lost 0 bases, leaving 8 bases of the junction unmatched. This CDR3 has 15 amino acids. CDR1 is MGHRA, CDR2 YSYEKL, per germline. The CDR3 spells CASSQDGRDSVEQYF. As DNA, the CDR3 is TGCGCCAGCAGCCAAGATGGGAGGGATTCTGTCGAGCAGTACTTC.

The chain recombines TRBV28 with TRBJ2-1, with 9 bases lining up with TRBD1. V was pared by 6 bases and J by 6 bases, with 12 bases of the junction left unmatched. The V gene's germline CDR1 is MDHEN and CDR2 SYDVKM. The CDR3 consists of 16 residues. CDR3 sequence: CASSPRQGVRGNEQFF. The CDR3 coding sequence is TGTGCCAGCAGCCCTAGACAGGGGGTACGGGGCAATGAGCAGTTCTTC. Variable domain in full (rest from reference TRBV28 and TRBJ2-1): DVKVTQSSRYLVKRTGEKVFLECVQDMDHENMFWYRQDPGLGLRLIYFSYDVKMKEKGDIPEGYSVSREKKERFSLILESASTNQTSMYLCASSPRQGVRGNEQFFGPGTRLTVL.

The genes are TRBV29-1 and TRBJ1-5; D is perhaps TRBD1 (5 bases). Germline V CDR1 and CDR2: SQVTM, ANQGSEA. This CDR3 is 13 amino acids long. V gave up 4 bases and J gave up 5 bases, with 12 bases separating them. The CDR3 sequence: CSVVGAFDQPQHF. CDR3 bases: TGCAGCGTTGTAGGGGCATTTGATCAGCCCCAGCATTTT.

V is TRBV7-9 and J is TRBJ1-2; TRBD1 aligns across 7 bases. Germline lookup yields CDR1 SEHNR and CDR2 FQNEAQ (reference sequence). The J segment lost 4 bases and the V segment lost 5 bases, leaving 10 bases of the junction unmatched. CDR3 length equals 15 residues. CDR3 amino acids: CASSTRADRTYGYTF. DNA of the CDR3: TGTGCCAGCAGCACCAGGGCGGACAGGACCTATGGCTACACCTTC.

The chain joins TRBV7-9 to TRBJ1-4; D call uncertain. CDR3 length equals 16 residues. V lost 2 bases to trimming and J lost 4 bases, with 14 bases between them. Per the germline V gene, CDR1 is SEHNR and CDR2 is FQNEAQ (reference sequence). Here the CDR3 DNA reads TGTGCCAGCAGCTTAAGATTGGGAGTTAGTAATGAAAAACTGTTTTTT. Protein sequence: CASSLRLGVSNEKLFF.

The rearrangement uses TRBV19 and TRBJ2-3; unclear D gene. V was trimmed by 4 bases and J by 1 base, leaving 6 bases between them. Germline V CDR1 and CDR2: LNHDA, SQIVND (reference sequence). The CDR3 is 13 residues long. The CDR3 sequence: CASSSVGTDTQYF. In DNA, the CDR3 is TGTGCCAGTAGTAGCGTGGGCACAGATACGCAGTATTTT.

This clone was observed a single time. This chain uses TRBV7-9 with TRBJ1-4; TRBD1 agrees at 8 bases. The germline gives CDR1 SEHNR, CDR2 FQNEAQ (reference sequence). This CDR3 region has 14 residues. V trimming: 4 bases; J trimming: 9 bases; junction bases outside the gene matches: 7. CDR3 sequence reads: CASSSGQGMQKLFF. CDR3 bases: TGTGCCAGCAGCTCAGGACAGGGTATGCAAAAACTGTTTTTT.

The rearrangement joins TRBV10-1 to TRBJ2-1; 14 bases are a match to TRBD2. V lost 6 bases and J lost 4; bases outside the gene matches: 8. CDR3 length: 17 residues. Looked up from germline, CDR1 is WNHNN and CDR2 is SYGVQD (reference sequence). The CDR3, as DNA: TGCGCCAGCAGCTACGGGACTAGCGGGAGTCATTACAATGAGCAGTTCTTC. This translates into CASSYGTSGSHYNEQFF.

The J gene is TRBJ1-1, the V gene TRBV9; tentatively, D is TRBD1 (6 bases). CDR1 is SGDLS and CDR2 is YYNGEE in the germline V gene. The CDR3 spans 16 residues. The V end was cut by 4 bases, the J end by 0 bases, with 16 bases between. The CDR3 reads CASSPQMDSMNTEAFF. The CDR3 DNA follows: TGTGCCAGCAGCCCCCAAATGGACAGCATGAACACTGAAGCTTTCTTT.

This chain links TRBV18 with TRBJ2-2, with D unclear. Trimming shortened V by 0 bases and J by 2 bases, and 10 bases separated the two germline ends. The CDR3 has 16 amino acids. Germline V gives CDR1 KGHSH, CDR2 LQKENI. DNA for the CDR3: TGTGCCAGCTCACCACCGAATGGCGAAAACACCGGGGAGCTGTTTTTT. It encodes CASSPPNGENTGELFF.

This chain links TRBV28 with TRBJ2-7; perhaps D is TRBD1 or TRBD2 (5 bases each). This CDR3 contains 12 residues. Germline-derived CDR1 and CDR2 are MDHEN and SYDVKM. Trimming cost V 3 bases and J 6 bases, with 9 bases left between them. CDR3 sequence: CASSFSGGEQYF. In DNA, the CDR3 is TGTGCCAGCAGTTTTTCTGGGGGCGAGCAGTACTTC.

The rearrangement joins TRBV5-6 to TRBJ2-4, with TRBD1 matching 7 bases. With 2 bases clipped from V and 2 bases from J, the junction kept 7 bases outside the gene matches. Germline values: CDR1 SGHDT, CDR2 YYEEEE. This CDR3 has 16 amino acids. CDR3 DNA sequence: TGTGCCAGCAGCTTCAGAGGGGGCGCGACCAAAAACATTCAGTACTTC. The encoded protein is CASSFRGGATKNIQYF.

The chain recombines TRBV19 with TRBJ2-5, with D maybe TRBD2 (6 bases). This CDR3 region has 14 residues. Between the trimmed V and J ends, which lost 3 bases and 3 bases, there was a span of 11 bases. Germline V gene sequence: CDR1 LNHDA, CDR2 SQIVND (reference sequence). The CDR3 sequence: CASSIQGGEETQYF. CDR3 DNA sequence: TGTGCCAGTAGTATCCAGGGCGGGGAAGAGACCCAGTACTTC.

V usage is TRBV2 and J usage is TRBJ1-4, with D possibly matching TRBD1 (6 bases). Trimming took 7 bases from V and 8 from J, leaving 17 bases between them. Germline lookup yields CDR1 SNHLY and CDR2 FYNNEI. The CDR3 contains 14 residues. The CDR3 coding sequence is TGTGCCAGCACGGACAGTTCGCTGGGGGAAAAACTGTTTTTT. Residues: CASTDSSLGEKLFF. The full variable domain, rest sourced from reference TRBV2 and TRBJ1-4, is EPEVTQTPSHQVTQMGQEVILRCVPISNHLYFYWYRQILGQKVEFLVSFYNNEISEKSEIFDDQFSVERPDGSNFTLKIRSTKLEDSAMYFCASTDSSLGEKLFFGSGTQLSVL.